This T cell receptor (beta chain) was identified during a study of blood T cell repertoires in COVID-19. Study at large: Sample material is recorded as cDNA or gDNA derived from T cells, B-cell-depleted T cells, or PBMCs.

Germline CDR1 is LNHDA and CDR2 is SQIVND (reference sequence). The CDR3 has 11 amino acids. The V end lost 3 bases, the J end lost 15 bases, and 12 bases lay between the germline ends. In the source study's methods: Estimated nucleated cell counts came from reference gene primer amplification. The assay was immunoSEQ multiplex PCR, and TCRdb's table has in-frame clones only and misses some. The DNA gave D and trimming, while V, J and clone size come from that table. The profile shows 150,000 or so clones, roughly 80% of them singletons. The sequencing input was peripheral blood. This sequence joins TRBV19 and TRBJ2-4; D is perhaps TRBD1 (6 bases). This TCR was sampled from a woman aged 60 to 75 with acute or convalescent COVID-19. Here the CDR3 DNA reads TGTGCCAGTAGTATTGGGGACAAGGGGTACTTC. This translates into CASSIGDKGYF.